This T cell receptor (beta chain) was retrieved from a study of T cell changes during pregnancy in multiple sclerosis. Sequencing was performed with immunoSEQ multiplex PCR; in TCRdb, only in-frame clones are kept and a portion is missing. The table shows some 64,000 clones, with 90% occurring only once. This receptor was taken from a female donor in good health, enrolled as a control in a pregnancy study. This material consisted of peripheral blood, taken in the first trimester of pregnancy.

The CDR3 bases are TGTGCCAGCAGTTTTCAGGGGTACGAGCAGTACTTC. Protein sequence: CASSFQGYEQYF. The V gene is TRBV6-6, the J gene TRBJ2-7; weak D call: TRBD1 (6 bases). Germline V gene data show CDR1 as MNHNY and CDR2 as SVGAGI (reference sequence). V was pared by 4 bases and J by 4 bases, with 8 bases between. This CDR3 region has 12 residues.